The T cell receptor (beta chain) described here comes from a study of blood T cells in healthy people across ages. Overall study context: Template switching recovered approximately one barcoded beta molecule for every two T cells.

Together with a sample-barcoded 5' primer, a J-beta primer mix was included in a second PCR lasting about 7 to 11 cycles. TCRdb analysed the 5' RACE reads with MiXCR anew, one entry per CDR3 protein. The sample has roughly 1,800,000 distinct CDR3 sequences, roughly 49% seen once. Notes on this clonotype: Its matching antigen is unknown.

Overall study results and limits: There was no known CMV status for donors, so expanded clonotype changes were possibly confounded. Long-lived and aged donors differed, with more naive CD4+ cells and higher diversity in the long-lived.

The TCR comes from a woman aged 40 to 50 in good health. The sequenced sample was blood.

CDR3 sequence: CASSRVAGNTEAFF. The CDR3 DNA sequence: TGTGCCAGCAGCCGAGTTGCGGGGAACACTGAAGCTTTCTTT. The chain recombines TRBV3-1 with TRBJ1-1; D is ambiguous. Per germline, CDR1 LGHDT and CDR2 YNNKEL (reference sequence). This CDR3 comprises 14 residues. Trimming took 4 bases from V and 1 from J, leaving 10 bases between them.